These 23 T cell receptor beta chains came from one sample sequenced in a study of T cell responses to AZD1222 COVID-19 vaccine. This table comes from immunoSEQ multiplex PCR, and its TCRdb copy is limited to in-frame clones, with some not included. The sample records some 120,000 clones, roughly 90% being singletons. The source was peripheral blood, collected on day 0 of AZD1222 vaccination. The receptors come from an adult in good health.

The chain couples TRBV27 to TRBJ2-1, with 7 bases matching TRBD2. This CDR3 contains 15 residues. J lost 9 bases, V lost 0 bases, and 8 bases had no gene match. The germline gives CDR1 MNHEY, CDR2 SMNVEV (reference sequence). In nucleotides, the CDR3 is TGTGCCAGCAGTTTATCCGCGGGAGTTCGTGGTGAGCAGTTCTTC. It encodes CASSLSAGVRGEQFF.

The CDR3 DNA sequence: TGTGCCAGCAGCGTAGGGTCGGCGAACCCCTACGAGCAGTACTTC. This translates into CASSVGSANPYEQYF. J is TRBJ2-7 and V is TRBV9; the D is unclear. CDR3 length: 15 residues. The germline gives CDR1 SGDLS, CDR2 YYNGEE. Deletions cut 0 bases from V and 2 bases from J, with 12 bases between. The variable domain in full, with the rest retrieved from reference TRBV9 and TRBJ2-7, is DSGVTQTPKHLITATGQRVTLRCSPRSGDLSVYWYQQSLDQGLQFLIQYYNGEERAKGNILERFSAQQFPDLHSELNLSSLELGDSALYFCASSVGSANPYEQYFGPGTRLTVT.

The V gene is TRBV30, the J gene TRBJ1-3, with D hard to call. This CDR3 spans 18 amino acids. Trimming stripped 4 bases from V and 1 base from J, with 23 bases between. The germline V gene has CDR1 GTSNPN and CDR2 SVGIG (reference sequence). This chain's CDR3 is CAWKSKNLAVVSGNTIYF. In DNA form, the CDR3 reads TGTGCCTGGAAAAGTAAGAATCTAGCTGTCGTTTCTGGAAACACCATATATTTT.

The V and J genes are TRBV6-5 and TRBJ1-2; no reliable D call. The length of the CDR3 is 13 residues. The V and J ends lost 6 bases and 4 bases respectively, with 12 bases between them. Looked up from germline, CDR1 is MNHEY and CDR2 is SVGAGI. CDR3 nucleotides: TGTGCCAGCAGACCCGAAAATATCTATGGCTACACCTTC. The encoded protein is CASRPENIYGYTF.

The chain is built from TRBV25-1 and TRBJ1-2, with 7 bases fitting TRBD1. The CDR3 runs to 17 residues. CDR1 and CDR2 (germline): MGHDK, SYGVNS. Trimming cost V 3 bases and J 3 bases; bases outside gene matches: 13. The CDR3 sequence is CASSEWGASGTDYGYTF. The CDR3 DNA is TGTGCCAGCAGTGAGTGGGGGGCTTCCGGGACAGACTATGGCTACACCTTC.

This chain uses TRBV5-1 with TRBJ2-1; TRBD2 matches at 10 bases. The CDR3 covers 15 residues. V was clipped by 0 bases and J by 8 bases; unmatched bases: 5. From germline, CDR1 is SGHRS and CDR2 YFSETQ. The CDR3 reads CASSLASSGSYEQFF. In DNA form, the CDR3 reads TGCGCCAGCAGCTTGGCCTCTAGCGGGAGCTATGAGCAGTTCTTC.

V gene TRBV11-3 combines with J gene TRBJ2-7, with a tentative D call TRBD1 (5 bases). CDR1 and CDR2 (germline): SGHNT, YENEEA. The CDR3 extends over 13 amino acids. Trimming removed 1 base at V and 7 bases at J, with 11 bases between. The CDR3, as DNA: TGTGCCAGCAGCTTAGGCGACAGTCGGGAGCAGTACTTC. This encodes CASSLGDSREQYF.

The J gene is TRBJ1-4, the V gene TRBV29-1; no reliable D call. The CDR3 totals 13 residues. V was trimmed by 4 bases and J by 4 bases, leaving 10 bases between them. The germline V gene has CDR1 SQVTM and CDR2 ANQGSEA. CDR3 sequence: CSVGLQHNEKLFF. The CDR3 DNA follows: TGCAGCGTTGGCTTACAGCATAATGAAAAACTGTTTTTT.

V usage is TRBV19 and J usage is TRBJ1-5; D is unresolved. In germline, CDR1 is LNHDA, CDR2 SQIVND (reference sequence). V was shortened by 5 bases and J by 7 bases, with 15 bases between the two germline ends. The CDR3 has 14 amino acids. CDR3 residues: CASSPAGGRQPQHF. CDR3 nucleotide sequence: TGTGCCAGTAGTCCGGCGGGCGGAAGGCAGCCCCAGCATTTT.

This chain uses TRBV5-1 with TRBJ2-1; 12 bases line up with TRBD2. The CDR3 sequence is 19 residues long. Germline V gene sequence: CDR1 SGHRS, CDR2 YFSETQ. V lost 0 bases and J lost 0; bases outside the gene matches: 7. In nucleotides, the CDR3 is TGCGCCAGCAGCTTGGGCGCTAGCGGGAGGGTAAGCTCCTACAATGAGCAGTTCTTC. Its translation: CASSLGASGRVSSYNEQFF. The full variable domain, in which reference TRBV5-1 and TRBJ2-1 provide the parts outside the CDR3, is KAGVTQTPRYLIKTRGQQVTLSCSPISGHRSVSWYQQTPGQGLQFLFEYFSETQRNKGNFPGRFSGRQFSNSRSEMNVSTLELGDSALYLCASSLGASGRVSSYNEQFFGPGTRLTVL.

This clone was observed a single time. This chain links TRBV10-3 with TRBJ2-1, with D hard to call. V shed 2 bases and J shed 4 bases, with 6 bases lying between them. CDR3 length: 13 residues. Germline V lookup: CDR1 ENHRY, CDR2 SYGVKD. The CDR3 DNA follows: TGTGCCATCAGTGAGACGGCATACAATGAGCAGTTCTTC. It yields the protein CAISETAYNEQFF.

The chain couples TRBV6-5 to TRBJ2-7, with D unresolved. The CDR3 is made up of 15 amino acids. Germline assignment: CDR1 MNHEY and CDR2 SVGAGI. V lost 4 bases, J lost 4 bases, and 17 bases lay in between. The CDR3 protein is CASSSPRRWVYEQYF. CDR3 bases: TGTGCCAGCAGTTCCCCCCGGCGGTGGGTTTACGAGCAGTACTTC.

This chain's CDR3 is CASSIQTTNYGYTF. CDR3 nucleotide sequence: TGTGCCAGTAGTATTCAGACCACTAACTATGGCTACACCTTC. The J gene is TRBJ1-2, the V gene TRBV19; no firm D call. V was shortened by 3 bases and J by 0 bases, with 8 bases between the two germline ends. Per germline, CDR1 LNHDA and CDR2 SQIVND (reference sequence). This CDR3 spans 14 amino acids.

V is TRBV27 and J is TRBJ1-1, with D tentatively TRBD1 (5 bases). V dropped 6 bases and J dropped 1 base, with 12 bases sitting between them. Germline CDR1 and CDR2: MNHEY and SMNVEV (reference sequence). This CDR3 contains 14 residues. The CDR3, as DNA: TGTGCCAGCAGCATCCAGGGCCCGAACACTGAAGCTTTCTTT. Amino acid sequence: CASSIQGPNTEAFF.

The sample holds one count of this clone. The V gene is TRBV24-1, the J gene TRBJ2-1, with 14 bases aligning to TRBD2. The CDR3 loop spans 18 amino acids. V gave up 5 bases and J gave up 8 bases; unmatched junction bases: 13. Germline lookup yields CDR1 KGHDR and CDR2 SFDVKD. The DNA of the CDR3 is TGTGCCACCAGTGCCCAATCCGTTGGGACTAGCGGGAGACATGAGCAGTTCTTC. Translated, it gives CATSAQSVGTSGRHEQFF.

The chain recombines TRBV27 with TRBJ2-1; the match to TRBD2 covers 9 bases. Germline CDR1 is MNHEY and CDR2 is SMNVEV (reference sequence). The CDR3 totals 19 residues. V shed 2 bases and J 3 bases; nucleotides not matched to a gene: 14. CDR3 nucleotide sequence: TGTGCCAGCAGTTTACCTCGAAGGGTAGCGGGAGATATCTACAATGAGCAGTTCTTC. The encoded protein is CASSLPRRVAGDIYNEQFF.

This clone has just one count. The chain links TRBV5-4 to TRBJ2-5; the match to TRBD1 covers 9 bases. This CDR3 comprises 14 residues. Per the germline V gene, CDR1 is SGHNT and CDR2 is YYREEE (reference sequence). J was trimmed by 4 bases and V by 4 bases; bases with no gene match: 5. The CDR3 protein is CASSPQGARETQYF. The CDR3 nucleotides are TGTGCCAGCAGCCCACAGGGGGCGCGAGAGACCCAGTACTTC. Full variable domain (remainder filled in from reference TRBV5-4 and TRBJ2-5): ETGVTQSPTHLIKTRGQQVTLRCSSQSGHNTVSWYQQALGQGPQFIFQYYREEENGRGNFPPRFSGLQFPNYSSELNVNALELDDSALYLCASSPQGARETQYFGPGTRLLVL.

The CDR3: CASISGTGRSGELFF. The CDR3 nucleotides read TGTGCCAGCATATCCGGGACAGGGAGGTCCGGGGAGCTGTTTTTT. The V and J genes are TRBV27 and TRBJ2-2; the match to TRBD1 covers 9 bases. The CDR3 totals 15 residues. Losses at the gene ends were 7 bases for V and 6 bases for J; bases not matched to a gene: 9. The germline CDR1 and CDR2 sequences are MNHEY and SMNVEV (reference sequence).

V gene TRBV14 combines with J gene TRBJ1-2; 7 bases are a match to TRBD1. Per the germline V gene, CDR1 is SGHDN and CDR2 is FVKESK. CDR3 length: 18 residues. Trimming at V came to 0 bases and at J to 4 bases, leaving 14 bases not matched to a gene. The CDR3 sequence is CASSQDNPGQSRGYGYTF. For the CDR3, the DNA is TGTGCCAGCAGCCAAGACAACCCGGGACAGTCAAGAGGCTATGGCTACACCTTC.

This clone was recorded only once. The chain couples TRBV2 to TRBJ2-7; 7 bases line up with TRBD2. This CDR3 is built from 13 residues. CDR1 is SNHLY and CDR2 is FYNNEI in the germline V gene. The ends lost 5 bases at V and 9 bases at J; junction bases unmatched: 10. CDR3 in amino acids: CASSPGGLRLQYF. The DNA of the CDR3 is TGTGCCAGCAGTCCGGGGGGACTCCGATTGCAGTACTTC.

This clone is a singleton in its sample. This chain uses TRBV28 with TRBJ2-7; a weak D match, TRBD2 (6 bases). The CDR3 is 15 amino acids. CDR1 MDHEN and CDR2 SYDVKM come from the germline V gene. Trimming took 6 bases from V and 9 from J, leaving 24 bases between them. The CDR3 here is CASSAQGRISIGQYF. CDR3 coding DNA: TGTGCCAGCAGCGCACAAGGGAGGATATCCATTGGGCAGTACTTC.

The chain carries TRBV6-5 and TRBJ2-3; 13 bases line up with TRBD2. With V trimmed by 6 bases and J by 4 bases, 4 bases remained unmatched. CDR3 length: 15 amino acids. Germline V CDR1 and CDR2: MNHEY, SVGAGI. The CDR3 DNA reads TGTGCCAGCAGGGGGACTAGCGGGAAACCAGATACGCAGTATTTT. Its translation is CASRGTSGKPDTQYF.

This chain connects TRBV19 to TRBJ1-6, with TRBD1 identical over 7 bases. The V segment lost 1 base and the J segment 8 bases; nucleotides outside the gene matches: 5. The CDR3 is 15 amino acids. Germline V gives CDR1 LNHDA, CDR2 SQIVND (reference sequence). In DNA, the CDR3 is TGTGCCAGTAGTATAGCTGGGCAGGGGGATTCACCCCTCCACTTT. The encoded protein is CASSIAGQGDSPLHF.